The 18 T cell receptor beta chains below were found in one sample sequenced in a study of breast tumors, draining lymph nodes, adjacent tissues. The lymph nodes were axillary draining lymph nodes from breast cancer patients. A single record per CDR3 protein comes from TCRdb applying MiXCR to the multiplex PCR reads. Of 150,000 to 200,000 distinct CDR3 sequences listed, about 30% are singletons. Sample: axillary lymph node tissue. The receptors come from a female donor with breast cancer. Some clones in this sample may be carry-over from other donors' samples.

This clonotype showed up many times. The chain carries TRBV2 and TRBJ2-7; TRBD1 is a possible D gene (6 bases). Germline V gene data show CDR1 as SNHLY and CDR2 as FYNNEI. This CDR3 comprises 12 residues. V was clipped by 6 bases and J by 4 bases, with 10 bases between them. The CDR3 loop is CASRQGEYEQYF. For the CDR3, the DNA is TGTGCCAGCAGACAGGGAGAATACGAGCAGTACTTC. The full variable domain, in which reference TRBV2 and TRBJ2-7 provide the parts outside the CDR3, is EPEVTQTPSHQVTQMGQEVILRCVPISNHLYFYWYRQILGQKVEFLVSFYNNEISEKSEIFDDQFSVERPDGSNFTLKIRSTKLEDSAMYFCASRQGEYEQYFGPGTRLTVT.

Many counts were recorded for this clonotype. V usage is TRBV12-3 or TRBV12-4 and J usage is TRBJ1-4; D is perhaps TRBD1 (5 bases). This CDR3 has 14 amino acids. Trimming shortened V by 4 bases and J by 5 bases, and 11 bases separated the two germline ends. DNA of the CDR3: TGTGCCAGCAGTTCGAGGGACTACAATGAAAAACTGTTTTTT. This sequence encodes CASSSRDYNEKLFF.

In DNA, the CDR3 is TGCAGCCAAGGTTATGGGGGAGGAGAAAAACTGTTTTTT. Translation: CSQGYGGGEKLFF. The rearrangement joins TRBV29-1 to TRBJ1-4; possible D gene TRBD1, 5 bases. This CDR3 is built from 13 residues. Trimming took 8 bases from V and 8 from J, leaving 18 bases between them. Germline lookup yields CDR1 SQVTM and CDR2 ANQGSEA. The full variable domain, its missing parts supplied by reference TRBV29-1 and TRBJ1-4, is SAVISQKPSRDICQRGTSLTIQCQVDSQVTMMFWYRQQPGQSLTLIATANQGSEATYESGFVIDKFPISRPNLTFSTLTVSNMSPEDSSIYLCSQGYGGGEKLFFGSGTQLSVL.

This clonotype came up many times. This chain links TRBV24-1 with TRBJ2-1; tentative D call: TRBD2 (5 bases). V dropped 6 bases and J dropped 11 bases, with 10 bases sitting between them. From germline, CDR1 is KGHDR and CDR2 SFDVKD. The CDR3 has 11 residues. The CDR3 reads CATSRGRKQFF. CDR3 DNA: TGTGCCACCAGTCGGGGTAGAAAGCAGTTCTTC.

This clonotype was detected ten times or more. The chain joins TRBV19 to TRBJ2-3; TRBD2 is a possible D gene (5 bases). Germline loops: CDR1 LNHDA, CDR2 SQIVND (reference sequence). Trimming cost V 10 bases and J 6 bases, with 26 bases left between them. This CDR3 region has 16 residues. In nucleotides, the CDR3 is TGTGCCACAAGACGATCGTTCAGCGGAGAACGGGATACGCAGTATTTT. Translation: CATRRSFSGERDTQYF.

CDR3: CASSQRQGTKNIQYF. The CDR3 DNA reads TGTGCCAGCAGCCAACGACAGGGGACCAAAAACATTCAGTACTTC. J is TRBJ2-4 and V is TRBV14; 8 bases line up with TRBD1. The V gene end was trimmed by 2 bases and the J gene end by 2 bases; junction bases not matched to a gene: 2. CDR1 is SGHDN and CDR2 is FVKESK in the germline V gene. This CDR3 spans 15 amino acids.

This clonotype was counted between two and nine times. J is TRBJ1-5 and V is TRBV7-2; D unresolved. CDR1 is SGHTA and CDR2 is FQGNSA in the germline V gene. Trimming took off 5 bases at V and 4 bases at J, with 0 bases between the two ends. This CDR3 is built from 10 residues. The CDR3 here is CASSNQPQHF. The CDR3 DNA sequence: TGTGCCAGCAGCAATCAGCCCCAGCATTTT.

The rearrangement uses TRBV7-2 and TRBJ1-2, with D tentatively TRBD1 (6 bases). Germline V gives CDR1 SGHTA, CDR2 FQGNSA. CDR3 length equals 14 residues. V was cut by 7 bases and J by 4 bases, with 16 bases left in between. DNA for the CDR3: TGTGCCAGCAATGGGGGCAGTCATATCTATGGCTACACCTTC. Protein sequence: CASNGGSHIYGYTF.

Ten or more counts support this clonotype. The gene calls are TRBV19 and TRBJ2-7, with TRBD1 matching 7 bases. This CDR3 is built from 15 residues. V dropped 6 bases and J dropped 2; count of bases not matched to a gene: 10. Germline V CDR1 and CDR2: LNHDA, SQIVND (reference sequence). The CDR3 sequence is CASSTTGDPTYEQYF. In nucleotides, the CDR3 is TGTGCCAGTAGCACCACAGGGGACCCGACCTACGAGCAGTACTTC.

The chain uses TRBV10-1 and TRBJ2-5; TRBD1 matches 10 bases. This CDR3 is built from 15 residues. From germline, CDR1 is WNHNN and CDR2 SYGVQD (reference sequence). V gave up 6 bases and J gave up 4 bases; unmatched junction bases: 8. The CDR3 sequence is CASSTGQGVGETQYF. Here the CDR3 DNA reads TGCGCCAGCAGCACAGGACAGGGGGTAGGAGAGACCCAGTACTTC.

This clonotype was found many times. The gene calls are TRBV20-1 and TRBJ2-3; no firm D call. Trimming removed 2 bases at V and 7 bases at J, with 19 bases between. CDR3 length: 15 residues. CDR1 and CDR2 (germline): DFQATT, SNEGSKA (reference sequence). The CDR3 sequence: CSARPETPPDNTQYF. CDR3 in DNA: TGCAGTGCTAGACCTGAGACACCGCCCGACAATACGCAGTATTTT.

CDR3 sequence: CASSLDLVSDTQYF. For the CDR3, the DNA is TGTGCCAGCAGTTTAGACCTGGTTTCAGATACGCAGTATTTT. The rearrangement links TRBV28 to TRBJ2-3; unclear D gene. The CDR3 has 14 residues. V dropped 2 bases and J dropped 4 bases, with 10 bases sitting between them. In germline, CDR1 is MDHEN, CDR2 SYDVKM.

In this sample, this clonotype turned up many times. This chain joins TRBV29-1 and TRBJ2-3; D unclear. Trimming took 6 bases from V and 2 from J, leaving 24 bases between them. The CDR3 has 17 residues. The germline gives CDR1 SQVTM, CDR2 ANQGSEA. CDR3 DNA: TGCAGCGTCACCGGGTTTACGACCAAAACTTACACAGATACGCAGTATTTT. It encodes CSVTGFTTKTYTDTQYF.

On this clonotype itself: This is likely a read error, given that the CDR3 carries no conserved phenylalanine or tryptophan at its end. The rearrangement joins TRBV29-1 to TRBJ2-5, with D possibly matching TRBD2 (5 bases). In germline, CDR1 is SQVTM, CDR2 ANQGSEA. The length of the CDR3 is 12 residues. The CDR3 nucleotides are TGTAGCGTGGAGGAGTACCAAGAGACCCAGTACATC. Protein product: CSVEEYQETQYI.

To note about this clonotype: This sequence may be a read error, since a much larger clone differs from it by one base. The chain couples TRBV6-1 to TRBJ2-7, with D perhaps TRBD1 (6 bases). There are 16 residues in the CDR3. V was cut by 6 bases and J by 0 bases, with 18 bases left in between. Germline V gives CDR1 MNHNS, CDR2 SASEGT. CDR3 sequence reads: CASRPYGTQYSYEQYF. The CDR3 DNA follows: TGTGCCAGCAGGCCTTACGGGACACAGTACTCCTACGAGCAGTACTTC.

With regard to this clonotype: At one end, the junction sequence differs from germline, possibly due to a read error. The chain recombines TRBV13 with TRBJ1-4; 11 positions match TRBD1. CDR1 and CDR2 from the germline V gene are PRHDT and FYEKMQ (reference sequence). The CDR3 consists of 16 residues. This CDR3 reads CANSLGWDRGNEKLLF. For the CDR3, the DNA is TGTGCCAACAGCTTAGGCTGGGACAGGGGGAATGAAAAACTGCTTTTT.

This clonotype came up many times. The chain recombines TRBV5-6 with TRBJ1-4, with a tentative D call TRBD1 (5 bases). With 3 bases removed from V and 8 bases from J, the gap between germline ends came to 23 bases. From germline, CDR1 is SGHDT and CDR2 YYEEEE. The CDR3 contains 17 residues. The CDR3 coding sequence is TGTGCCAGCAGCTCCGATAGTCTACCGACAGCCAGAGAAAAACTGTTTTTT. It specifies CASSSDSLPTAREKLFF.

The chain carries TRBV7-8 and TRBJ2-5; 9 nucleotides agree with TRBD2. Germline CDR1 SGHVS, CDR2 FQNEAQ. The CDR3 has 16 amino acids. The junction had 4 bases not matched to a gene; V was cut back by 1 base and J by 1 base. The chain's CDR3 is CASSLGGGGTQETQYF. The CDR3 region has the DNA TGTGCCAGCAGCTTAGGCGGGGGGGGAACCCAAGAGACCCAGTACTTC.